Shown below are 32 T cell receptor beta chains from a single sample sequenced in a study of Ad26.COV2.S vaccination and SARS-CoV-2 variants. Treatment specified: about 20 received Ad26.COV2.S at low or high dose, single or two shots; roughly five received placebo; per-sample allocation not given. Specimens were obtained on day 63 following the first vaccine or placebo injection. Libraries were prepared by immunoSEQ multiplex PCR; TCRdb keeps only in-frame clonotypes and omits some of them. The sample includes 500,000 or so clones, roughly 85% of them seen just once. This sample comprised peripheral blood, obtained in a trial of Ad26.COV2.S vaccine versus placebo. All receptors come from a person between 18 and 65 years old who received the Ad26.COV2.S COVID-19 vaccine or a placebo.

The CDR3 DNA reads TGTGCCAGCAGCTTAGCCGGGCGAAGCGAGCAGTACTTC. This encodes CASSLAGRSEQYF. The chain employs TRBV11-2 and TRBJ2-7; D call uncertain. Germline values: CDR1 SGHAT, CDR2 FQNNGV. V lost 1 base and J lost 6, with 10 bases in between. The CDR3 is 13 residues long.

The CDR3, as DNA: TGTGCCAGCAGTCCACGACAGGGTACGGAGCTGTTTTTT. Translated: CASSPRQGTELFF. The V call is TRBV28, the J call TRBJ2-2, with 7 bases that match TRBD1. Germline loops: CDR1 MDHEN, CDR2 SYDVKM. J gave up 10 bases and V 5 bases, and 7 bases lay outside the gene matches. There are 13 residues in the CDR3.

This sequence joins TRBV30 and TRBJ2-1; D is possibly TRBD1 (6 bases). Germline CDR1 and CDR2: GTSNPN and SVGIG (reference sequence). Trimming cost V 4 bases and J 3 bases, with 16 bases left between them. The CDR3 sequence is 15 residues long. CDR3 sequence (DNA): TGTGCCTGGAAACGGACAGTTAGTGTCTACAATGAGCAGTTCTTC. This sequence encodes CAWKRTVSVYNEQFF.

This clone appeared once. J is TRBJ1-5 and V is TRBV30, with TRBD1 as a possible D gene (5 bases). Trimming left V 2 bases short and J 4 bases short, with 15 bases between. The CDR3 is made up of 15 amino acids. CDR1 GTSNPN and CDR2 SVGIG come from the germline V gene (reference sequence). CDR3 nucleotide sequence: TGTGCCTGGAGTACCCCTCAAGGGGCTAATCAGCCCCAGCATTTT. Its protein is CAWSTPQGANQPQHF. The full variable domain, with the rest looked up from reference TRBV30 and TRBJ1-5, is SQTIHQWPATLVQPVGSPLSLECTVEGTSNPNLYWYRQAAGRGLQLLFYSVGIGQISSEVPQNLSASRPQDRQFILSSKKLLLSDSGFYLCAWSTPQGANQPQHFGDGTRLSIL.

The chain joins TRBV24-1 to TRBJ2-2, with 9 bases that match TRBD1. With V trimmed by 7 bases and J by 4 bases, 3 bases remained unmatched. Germline assignment: CDR1 KGHDR and CDR2 SFDVKD. This CDR3 spans 14 amino acids. CDR3 sequence (DNA): TGTGCCACCAGGGGGACAGGGTTCACCGGGGAGCTGTTTTTT. This gives the protein CATRGTGFTGELFF.

This chain links TRBV6-5 with TRBJ1-4; D not resolved. CDR1 and CDR2 (germline): MNHEY, SVGAGI. Trimming cost V 4 bases and J 8 bases, with 11 bases left between them. CDR3 length: 13 residues. The CDR3 spells CASSSGGEEKLFF. In nucleotides, the CDR3 is TGTGCCAGCAGTTCCGGCGGGGAAGAAAAACTGTTTTTT.

The J gene is TRBJ2-3, the V gene TRBV11-3; unclear D gene. The CDR3 consists of 13 residues. Trimming took off 6 bases at V and 1 base at J, with 8 bases between the two ends. Germline-derived CDR1 and CDR2 are SGHNT and YENEEA. The CDR3, as DNA: TGTGCCAGCAGTATTGGGGGCACAGATACGCAGTATTTT. Residues: CASSIGGTDTQYF.

The chain carries TRBV28 and TRBJ1-2; the match to TRBD1 covers 11 bases. CDR1 is MDHEN, CDR2 SYDVKM, per germline. The CDR3 has 16 residues. V dropped 5 bases and J dropped 7; count of bases not matched to a gene: 12. Here the CDR3 reads CASSPDRGLLMGGYTF. The CDR3 coding sequence is TGTGCCAGCAGTCCGGACAGGGGGCTTCTCATGGGTGGCTACACCTTC.

The genes are TRBV19 and TRBJ2-5, with TRBD1 as a possible D gene (5 bases). V lost 5 bases and J lost 6, with 10 bases in between. Germline V gene sequence: CDR1 LNHDA, CDR2 SQIVND (reference sequence). The CDR3 contains 12 residues. The CDR3 region has the DNA TGTGCCAGTAGTCCGGACACCCAGACCCAGTACTTC. Its translation: CASSPDTQTQYF.

The chain links TRBV12-3 or TRBV12-4 to TRBJ1-5, with D unclear. The CDR3 covers 12 residues. Deletions cut 7 bases from V and 7 bases from J, with 11 bases between. As DNA, the CDR3 is TGTGCCAGCAACAATGAGGGACAGCCCCAGCATTTT. It yields the protein CASNNEGQPQHF.

This clone was seen a handful of times. The chain couples TRBV9 to TRBJ1-6; possible D gene TRBD1, 6 bases. This CDR3 region has 15 residues. The germline V gene has CDR1 SGDLS and CDR2 YYNGEE. Trimming removed 3 bases at V and 10 bases at J, with 17 bases between. CDR3 in DNA: TGTGCCAGCAGCGCCCAACCGGGGGCGGGCTCACCCCTCCACTTT. Protein: CASSAQPGAGSPLHF.

The chain is built from TRBV9 and TRBJ2-1, with D uncertain. Trimming took off 0 bases at V and 8 bases at J, with 18 bases between the two ends. Germline V gives CDR1 SGDLS, CDR2 YYNGEE. This CDR3 has 16 residues. This CDR3 is CASSVEVATEWDEQFF. CDR3 DNA: TGTGCCAGCAGCGTAGAGGTGGCGACGGAATGGGATGAGCAGTTCTTC.

This chain connects TRBV30 to TRBJ2-6; D gene ambiguous. The CDR3 consists of 13 residues. Germline loops: CDR1 GTSNPN, CDR2 SVGIG (reference sequence). Trimming removed 8 bases at V and 0 bases at J, with 8 bases between. The CDR3 loop is CALRNSGANVLTF. Written as DNA, the CDR3 is TGTGCCCTCCGAAACTCTGGGGCCAACGTCCTGACTTTC.

This rearrangement joins TRBV7-2 to TRBJ1-6, with D possibly matching TRBD1 (6 bases). This CDR3 contains 14 residues. Germline V gene lookup returns CDR1 SGHTA and CDR2 FQGNSA. Trimming shortened V by 5 bases and J by 1 base, and 6 bases separated the two germline ends. The CDR3 nucleotides read TGTGCCAGCAGCAGGGGGTCCTATAATTCACCCCTCCACTTT. It encodes CASSRGSYNSPLHF.

The V call is TRBV30, the J call TRBJ2-5; D gene ambiguous. There are 12 residues in the CDR3. Germline V gene sequence: CDR1 GTSNPN, CDR2 SVGIG (reference sequence). Trimming shortened V by 3 bases and J by 6 bases, and 11 bases separated the two germline ends. The CDR3 here is CAWSFGDKTQYF. The CDR3 nucleotides are TGTGCCTGGAGCTTTGGGGATAAGACCCAGTACTTC.

The rearrangement links TRBV1 to TRBJ2-7; TRBD2, the table's D call, lacks a check against the DNA. TRBV1 is a pseudogene locus. The length of the CDR3 is 12 residues. The CDR3: CTINRDFGEQYF. The CDR3 coding sequence is TGCACCATCAACCGGGATTTTGGGGAGCAGTACTTC.

This clone appeared once. The V call is TRBV5-4, the J call TRBJ2-3; D possibly corresponds to TRBD1 (5 bases). This CDR3 is 13 amino acids long. The germline V gene has CDR1 SGHNT and CDR2 YYREEE (reference sequence). V was clipped by 3 bases and J by 9 bases, with 14 bases between them. The CDR3 nucleotides read TGTGCCAGCAGCTCCAATCAGGGTGTGACGCAGTATTTT. Its translation: CASSSNQGVTQYF.

The rearrangement links TRBV5-4 to TRBJ2-7, with D tentatively TRBD1 or TRBD2 (6 bases each). The V end was cut by 0 bases, the J end by 0 bases, with 10 bases between. Germline V gene sequence: CDR1 SGHNT, CDR2 YYREEE (reference sequence). This CDR3 is 15 amino acids long. CDR3 sequence: CASSLGGATSYEQYF. The CDR3, as DNA: TGTGCCAGCAGCTTGGGGGGGGCTACCTCCTACGAGCAGTACTTC.

The rearrangement joins TRBV5-4 to TRBJ2-1; 7 bases fit TRBD2. The CDR3 covers 17 residues. Germline assignment: CDR1 SGHNT and CDR2 YYREEE (reference sequence). V shed 1 base, J shed 1 base, and the junction held 8 bases outside the gene matches. The DNA of the CDR3 is TGTGCCAGCAGCTTGTTATTGACTAGCAGATCCTACAATGAGCAGTTCTTC. It encodes CASSLLLTSRSYNEQFF. The whole variable domain, filled in from reference TRBV5-4 and TRBJ2-1, reads ETGVTQSPTHLIKTRGQQVTLRCSSQSGHNTVSWYQQALGQGPQFIFQYYREEENGRGNFPPRFSGLQFPNYSSELNVNALELDDSALYLCASSLLLTSRSYNEQFFGPGTRLTVL.

J is TRBJ1-4 and V is TRBV28, with D perhaps TRBD1 (5 bases). Germline values: CDR1 MDHEN, CDR2 SYDVKM. V gave up 4 bases and J gave up 4 bases, with 16 bases separating them. This CDR3 spans 16 amino acids. This chain's CDR3 is CASSSGGGIINEKLFF. For the CDR3, the DNA is TGTGCCAGCAGTTCCGGGGGAGGGATTATTAATGAAAAACTGTTTTTT. Filled out from reference TRBV28 and TRBJ1-4, the complete variable domain reads DVKVTQSSRYLVKRTGEKVFLECVQDMDHENMFWYRQDPGLGLRLIYFSYDVKMKEKGDIPEGYSVSREKKERFSLILESASTNQTSMYLCASSSGGGIINEKLFFGSGTQLSVL.

The chain has TRBV13 and TRBJ2-2; tentatively, D is TRBD1 (6 bases). Looked up from germline, CDR1 is PRHDT and CDR2 is FYEKMQ (reference sequence). The V end was cut by 2 bases, the J end by 7 bases, with 11 bases between. There are 14 residues in the CDR3. The CDR3 sequence: CASSLWGPGGELFF. CDR3 nucleotides: TGTGCCAGCAGCTTATGGGGGCCGGGCGGGGAGCTGTTTTTT.

CDR3 sequence: CASQRDRGSETQYF. CDR3 nucleotides: TGTGCCAGTCAAAGGGACAGGGGGTCGGAGACCCAGTACTTC. This chain joins TRBV19 and TRBJ2-5, with 11 bases fitting TRBD1. V lost 8 bases, J lost 5 bases, and 7 bases stayed unmatched. The V gene's germline CDR1 is LNHDA and CDR2 SQIVND (reference sequence). This CDR3 contains 14 residues.

The chain is built from TRBV5-6 and TRBJ2-2; D perhaps matches TRBD1 (5 bases). Between the trimmed V and J ends, which lost 2 bases and 4 bases, there was a span of 15 bases. The CDR3 runs 16 residues. The V gene's germline CDR1 is SGHDT and CDR2 YYEEEE. CDR3 bases: TGTGCCAGCAGCTTCGGGTTTTCAGGGCGCACCGGGGAGCTGTTTTTT. It encodes CASSFGFSGRTGELFF. Based on the CDR3 plus reference TRBV5-6 and TRBJ2-2, the full variable domain is DAGVTQSPTHLIKTRGQQVTLRCSPKSGHDTVSWYQQALGQGPQFIFQYYEEEERQRGNFPDRFSGHQFPNYSSELNVNALLLGDSALYLCASSFGFSGRTGELFFGEGSRLTVL.

This clone was recorded once. V and J are TRBV25-1 and TRBJ2-2; D is perhaps TRBD1 (6 bases). This CDR3 contains 14 residues. Per the germline V gene, CDR1 is MGHDK and CDR2 is SYGVNS. The V and J ends lost 2 bases and 8 bases respectively, with 12 bases between them. CDR3: CASSEKGGAGELFF. The CDR3 DNA is TGTGCCAGCAGTGAAAAAGGGGGTGCAGGGGAGCTGTTTTTT.

The rearrangement joins TRBV5-1 to TRBJ2-1; D gene uncertain. The CDR3 spans 15 residues. The V end lost 4 bases, the J end lost 6 bases, and 17 bases lay between the germline ends. CDR1 is SGHRS and CDR2 is YFSETQ in the germline V gene. DNA for the CDR3: TGCGCCAGCAGCGTCACGGACCTGCGATTCAATGAGCAGTTCTTC. Translating it yields CASSVTDLRFNEQFF.

The CDR3 region is CATRQSLANTGELFF. The CDR3 nucleotides are TGTGCCACCCGACAGAGTCTCGCGAACACCGGGGAGCTGTTTTTT. This rearrangement joins TRBV28 to TRBJ2-2; maybe TRBD1 (5 bases). CDR1 and CDR2 from the germline V gene are MDHEN and SYDVKM. This CDR3 region has 15 residues. Trimming stripped 10 bases from V and 0 bases from J, with 15 bases between.

In this sample, this clone turned up once. The rearrangement joins TRBV28 to TRBJ2-7, with a weak D call TRBD1 (6 bases). Germline V gene sequence: CDR1 MDHEN, CDR2 SYDVKM. The CDR3 spans 15 residues. V gave up 0 bases and J gave up 1 base, with 10 bases separating them. The CDR3 is CASSLWGDRSYEQYF. CDR3 nucleotides: TGTGCCAGCAGTTTATGGGGAGACAGGTCCTACGAGCAGTACTTC.

The V call is TRBV7-8, the J call TRBJ2-5; D unresolved. The CDR3 length is 14 residues. The germline gives CDR1 SGHVS, CDR2 FQNEAQ. Trimming took off 4 bases at V and 2 bases at J, with 11 bases between the two ends. The CDR3 sequence is CASSYRFRQETQYF. The DNA of the CDR3 is TGTGCCAGCAGCTACCGATTCAGGCAAGAGACCCAGTACTTC.

DNA for the CDR3: TGTGCCAGCAGTGAAGACGGGCGGACCCAGCATTTT. Its translation is CASSEDGRTQHF. The chain uses TRBV6-1 and TRBJ1-5; D gene unclear. Trimming shortened V by 1 base and J by 11 bases, and 9 bases separated the two germline ends. This CDR3 has 12 residues. The V gene's germline CDR1 is MNHNS and CDR2 SASEGT.

The chain uses TRBV18 and TRBJ1-1, with 8 positions matching TRBD1. The V gene's germline CDR1 is KGHSH and CDR2 LQKENI. CDR3 length: 15 amino acids. The V segment lost 8 bases and the J segment 5 bases; nucleotides outside the gene matches: 13. The CDR3: CASGQGAPRGTEAFF. Here the CDR3 DNA reads TGTGCCAGCGGCCAGGGGGCCCCCAGGGGGACTGAAGCTTTCTTT.

The chain has TRBV24-1 and TRBJ2-1; 9 positions match TRBD1. Trimming cost V 0 bases and J 6 bases; bases outside gene matches: 17. The length of the CDR3 is 20 residues. CDR1 KGHDR and CDR2 SFDVKD come from the germline V gene. The CDR3 loop reads CATSDLQRTTGQGPPNEQFF. The CDR3 DNA sequence: TGTGCCACCAGTGATTTGCAACGAACAACGGGACAGGGACCCCCCAATGAGCAGTTCTTC.

This clone occurred once. V gene TRBV11-3 combines with J gene TRBJ2-2; 10 bases line up with TRBD2. Per the germline V gene, CDR1 is SGHNT and CDR2 is YENEEA. The CDR3 contains 16 residues. V gave up 5 bases and J gave up 2 bases; unmatched junction bases: 5. The CDR3 loop reads CASSRTSGVNTGELFF. The CDR3 DNA is TGTGCCAGCAGCCGTACTAGCGGGGTTAACACCGGGGAGCTGTTTTTT.